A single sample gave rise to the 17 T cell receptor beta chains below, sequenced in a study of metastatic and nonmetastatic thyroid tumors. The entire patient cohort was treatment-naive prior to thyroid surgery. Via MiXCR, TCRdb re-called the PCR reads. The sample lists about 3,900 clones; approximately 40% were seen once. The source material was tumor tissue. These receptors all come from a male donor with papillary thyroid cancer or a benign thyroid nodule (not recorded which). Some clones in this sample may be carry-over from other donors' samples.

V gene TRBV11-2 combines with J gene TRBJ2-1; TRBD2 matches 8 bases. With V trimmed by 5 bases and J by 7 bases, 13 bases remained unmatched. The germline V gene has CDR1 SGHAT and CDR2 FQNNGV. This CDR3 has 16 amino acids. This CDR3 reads CASSPGLSGSNNEQFF. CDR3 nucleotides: TGTGCCAGCAGCCCCGGACTGAGCGGGAGTAATAATGAGCAGTTCTTC.

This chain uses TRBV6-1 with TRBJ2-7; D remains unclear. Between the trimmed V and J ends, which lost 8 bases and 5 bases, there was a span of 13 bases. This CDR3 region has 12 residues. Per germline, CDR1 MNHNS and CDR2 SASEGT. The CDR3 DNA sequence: TGTGCCAGCGGGTCCATGCAGGACGAGCAGTACTTC. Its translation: CASGSMQDEQYF.

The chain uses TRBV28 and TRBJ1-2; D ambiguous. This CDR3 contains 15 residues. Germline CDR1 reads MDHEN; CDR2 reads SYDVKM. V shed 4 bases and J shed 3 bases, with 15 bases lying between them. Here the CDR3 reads CASSSPSVVHYGYTF. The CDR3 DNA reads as TGTGCCAGCAGTTCCCCCTCGGTGGTCCACTATGGCTACACCTTC.

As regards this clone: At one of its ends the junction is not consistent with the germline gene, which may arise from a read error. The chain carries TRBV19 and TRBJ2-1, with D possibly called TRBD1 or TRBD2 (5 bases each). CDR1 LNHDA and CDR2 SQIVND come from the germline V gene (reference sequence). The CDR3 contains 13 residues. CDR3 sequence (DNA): TGCGCCAGTAGTTTCGGGACCCGCGGTGAGCAGTTCTTC. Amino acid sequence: CASSFGTRGEQFF.

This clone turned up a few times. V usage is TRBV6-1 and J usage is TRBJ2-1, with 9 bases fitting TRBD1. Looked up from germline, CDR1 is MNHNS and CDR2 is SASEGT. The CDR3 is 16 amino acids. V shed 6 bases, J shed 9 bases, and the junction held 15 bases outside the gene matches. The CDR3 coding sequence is TGTGCCAGCAGGATGACAGGGGGACCTTTAGCTACTGAGCAGTTCTTC. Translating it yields CASRMTGGPLATEQFF.

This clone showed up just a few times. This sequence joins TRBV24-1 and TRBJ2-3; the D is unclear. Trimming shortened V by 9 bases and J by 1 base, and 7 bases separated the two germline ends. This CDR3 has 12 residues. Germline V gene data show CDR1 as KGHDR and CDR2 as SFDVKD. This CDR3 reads CATFHCTDTQYF. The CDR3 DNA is TGTGCCACCTTCCATTGCACAGATACGCAGTATTTT.

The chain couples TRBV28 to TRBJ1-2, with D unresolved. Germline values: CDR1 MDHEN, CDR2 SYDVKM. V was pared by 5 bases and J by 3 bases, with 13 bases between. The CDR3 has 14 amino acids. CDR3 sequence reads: CASSPRSLYYGYTF. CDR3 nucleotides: TGTGCCAGCAGTCCCCGGAGCCTCTACTATGGCTACACCTTC.

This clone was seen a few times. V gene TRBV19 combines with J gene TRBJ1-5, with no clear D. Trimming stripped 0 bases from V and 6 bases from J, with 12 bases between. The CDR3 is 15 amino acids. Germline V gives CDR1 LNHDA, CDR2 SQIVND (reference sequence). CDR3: CASSIDAPAAQPQHF. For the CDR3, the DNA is TGTGCCAGTAGTATAGATGCACCGGCTGCTCAGCCCCAGCATTTT.

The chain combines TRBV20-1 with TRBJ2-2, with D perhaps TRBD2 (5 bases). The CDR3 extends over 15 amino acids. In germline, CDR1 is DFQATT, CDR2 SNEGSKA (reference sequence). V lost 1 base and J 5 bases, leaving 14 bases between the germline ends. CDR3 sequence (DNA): TGCAGTGCTAGAGGAGGTCTAGCAGTTACCGGGGAGCTGTTTTTT. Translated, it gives CSARGGLAVTGELFF.

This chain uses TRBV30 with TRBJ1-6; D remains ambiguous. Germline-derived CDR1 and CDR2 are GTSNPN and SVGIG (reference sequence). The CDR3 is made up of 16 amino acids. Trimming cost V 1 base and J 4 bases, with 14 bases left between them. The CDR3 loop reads CAWSGRGQEYNSPLHF. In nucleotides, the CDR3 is TGTGCCTGGAGTGGTCGAGGGCAGGAGTATAATTCACCCCTCCACTTT.

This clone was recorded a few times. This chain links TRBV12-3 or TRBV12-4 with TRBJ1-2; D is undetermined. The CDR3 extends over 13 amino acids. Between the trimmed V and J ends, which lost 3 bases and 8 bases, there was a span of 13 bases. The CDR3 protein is CASSFNGFAGYTF. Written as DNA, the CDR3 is TGTGCCAGCAGTTTCAATGGGTTTGCAGGCTACACCTTC.

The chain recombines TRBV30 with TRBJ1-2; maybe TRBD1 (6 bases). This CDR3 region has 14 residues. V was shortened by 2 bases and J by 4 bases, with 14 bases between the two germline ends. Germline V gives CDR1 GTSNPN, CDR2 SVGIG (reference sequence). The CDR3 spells CAWSSTGNGYGYTF. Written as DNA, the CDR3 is TGTGCCTGGAGTTCTACAGGGAATGGCTATGGCTACACCTTC.

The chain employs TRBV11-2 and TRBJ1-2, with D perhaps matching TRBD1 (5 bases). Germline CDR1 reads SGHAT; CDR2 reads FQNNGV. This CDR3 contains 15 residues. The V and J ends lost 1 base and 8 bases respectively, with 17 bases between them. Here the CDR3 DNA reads TGTGCCAGCAGCTTAGTGGGGCCTGGGGCGGGAGGCTACACCTTC. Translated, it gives CASSLVGPGAGGYTF. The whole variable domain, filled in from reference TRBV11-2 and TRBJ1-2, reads EAGVAQSPRYKIIEKRQSVAFWCNPISGHATLYWYQQILGQGPKLLIQFQNNGVVDDSQLPKDRFSAERLKGVDSTLKIQPAKLEDSAVYLCASSLVGPGAGGYTFGSGTRLTVV.

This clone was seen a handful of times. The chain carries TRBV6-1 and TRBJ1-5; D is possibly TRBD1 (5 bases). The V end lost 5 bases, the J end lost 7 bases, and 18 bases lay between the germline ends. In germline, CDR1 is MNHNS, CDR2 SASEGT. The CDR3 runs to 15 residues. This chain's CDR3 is CASSRGGGNEQPQHF. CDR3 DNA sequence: TGTGCCAGCAGTCGGGGTGGGGGTAATGAACAGCCCCAGCATTTT.

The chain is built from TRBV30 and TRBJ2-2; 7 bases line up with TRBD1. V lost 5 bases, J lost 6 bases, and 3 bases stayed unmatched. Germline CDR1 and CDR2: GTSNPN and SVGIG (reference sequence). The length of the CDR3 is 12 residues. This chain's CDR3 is CAWGTGAGELFF. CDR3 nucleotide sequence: TGTGCCTGGGGTACAGGGGCCGGGGAGCTGTTTTTT.

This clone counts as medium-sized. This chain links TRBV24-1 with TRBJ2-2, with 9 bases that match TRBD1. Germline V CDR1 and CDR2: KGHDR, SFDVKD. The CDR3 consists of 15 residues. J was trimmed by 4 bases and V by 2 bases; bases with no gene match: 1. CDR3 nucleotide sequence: TGTGCCACCAGTGATTCGGGACAGGGCACCGGGGAGCTGTTTTTT. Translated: CATSDSGQGTGELFF.

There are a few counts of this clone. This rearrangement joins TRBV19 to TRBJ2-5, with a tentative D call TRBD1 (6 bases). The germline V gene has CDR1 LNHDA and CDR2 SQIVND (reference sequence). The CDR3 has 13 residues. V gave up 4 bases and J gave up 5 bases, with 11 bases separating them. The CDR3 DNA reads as TGTGCCAGTAGTAAACAGGGCTCGGAGACCCAGTACTTC. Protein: CASSKQGSETQYF.